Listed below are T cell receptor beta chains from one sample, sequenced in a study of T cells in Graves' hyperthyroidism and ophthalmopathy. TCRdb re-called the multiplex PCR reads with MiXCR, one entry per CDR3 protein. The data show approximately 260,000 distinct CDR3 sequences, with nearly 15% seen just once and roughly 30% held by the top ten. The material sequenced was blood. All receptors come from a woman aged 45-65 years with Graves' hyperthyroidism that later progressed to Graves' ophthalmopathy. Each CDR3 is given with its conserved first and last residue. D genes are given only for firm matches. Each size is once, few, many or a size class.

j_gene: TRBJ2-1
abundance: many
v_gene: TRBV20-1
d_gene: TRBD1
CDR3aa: CSARRDRGHNEQFF
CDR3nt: TGCAGTGCTAGAAGGGACAGGGGCCACAATGAGCAGTTCTTC

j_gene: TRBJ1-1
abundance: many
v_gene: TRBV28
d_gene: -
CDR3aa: CASSRFGGEPSRLNTEAFF
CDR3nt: TGTGCCAGCAGTCGGTTCGGGGGGGAACCCTCCCGCTTGAACACTGAAGCTTTCTTT

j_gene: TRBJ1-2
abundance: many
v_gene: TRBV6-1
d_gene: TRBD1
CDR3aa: CASRPRDRGSSLYGYTF
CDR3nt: TGTGCCAGCAGACCACGGGACAGGGGGTCATCTCTCTATGGCTACACCTTC

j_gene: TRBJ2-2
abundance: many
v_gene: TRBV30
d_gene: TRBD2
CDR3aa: CAWSLRSLAGGPGELFF
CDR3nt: TGTGCCTGGAGTCTAAGGTCCCTAGCGGGAGGGCCCGGGGAGCTGTTTTTT

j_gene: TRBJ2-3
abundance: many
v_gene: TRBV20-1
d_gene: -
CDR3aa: CSAVPTAPDTQYF
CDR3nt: TGCAGTGCTGTCCCGACAGCTCCAGATACGCAGTATTTT

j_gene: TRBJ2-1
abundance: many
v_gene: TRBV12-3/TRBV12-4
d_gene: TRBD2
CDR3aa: CASSPTSLAVYNEQFF
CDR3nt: TGTGCCAGCAGCCCCACATCACTAGCGGTCTACAATGAGCAGTTCTTC

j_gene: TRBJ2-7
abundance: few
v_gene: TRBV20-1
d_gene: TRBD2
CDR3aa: CSAKSMGLAVEQYF
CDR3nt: TGCAGTGCTAAGTCGATGGGACTAGCTGTCGAGCAGTACTTC

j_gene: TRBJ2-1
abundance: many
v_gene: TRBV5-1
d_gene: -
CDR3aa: CASSNPTSNEQFF
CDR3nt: TGCGCCAGCAGCAACCCGACTAGCAATGAGCAGTTCTTC

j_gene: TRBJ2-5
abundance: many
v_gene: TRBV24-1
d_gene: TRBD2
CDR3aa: CATSDPGTSGETQYF
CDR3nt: TGTGCCACCAGTGATCCGGGGACTAGCGGGGAGACCCAGTACTTC

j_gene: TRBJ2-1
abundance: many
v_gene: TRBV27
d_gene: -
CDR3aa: CASSLSGIEQFF
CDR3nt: TGTGCCAGCAGTTTAAGTGGGATTGAGCAGTTCTTC

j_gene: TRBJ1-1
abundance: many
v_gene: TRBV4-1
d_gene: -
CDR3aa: CASSQSRTGTEAFF
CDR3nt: TGCGCCAGCAGCCAATCGAGGACGGGCACTGAAGCTTTCTTT

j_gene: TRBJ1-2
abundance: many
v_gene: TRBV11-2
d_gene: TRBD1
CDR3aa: CASSVGTANYGYTF
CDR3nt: TGTGCCAGCAGCGTAGGGACAGCGAACTATGGCTACACCTTC

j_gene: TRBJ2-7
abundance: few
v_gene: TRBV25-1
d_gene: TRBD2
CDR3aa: CASSAPFSGVSYEQYF
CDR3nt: TGTGCCAGCAGTGCGCCCTTTAGCGGGGTCTCCTACGAGCAGTACTTC

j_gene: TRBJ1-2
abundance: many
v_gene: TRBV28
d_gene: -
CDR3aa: CASSLPQTGPSGGYTF
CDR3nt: TGTGCCAGCAGTTTACCGCAAACGGGGCCTTCGGGAGGCTACACCTTC